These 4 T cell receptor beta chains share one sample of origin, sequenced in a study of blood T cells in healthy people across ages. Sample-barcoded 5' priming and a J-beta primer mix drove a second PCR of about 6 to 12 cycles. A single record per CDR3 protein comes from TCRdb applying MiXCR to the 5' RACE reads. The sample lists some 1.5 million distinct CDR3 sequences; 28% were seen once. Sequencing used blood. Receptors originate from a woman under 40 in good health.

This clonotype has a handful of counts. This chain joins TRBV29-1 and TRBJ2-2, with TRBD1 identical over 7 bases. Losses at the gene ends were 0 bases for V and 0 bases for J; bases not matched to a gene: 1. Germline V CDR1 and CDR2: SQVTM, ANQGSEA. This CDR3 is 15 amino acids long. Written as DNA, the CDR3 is TGCAGCGTTGAAGAACAGGGGTCGAACACCGGGGAGCTGTTTTTT. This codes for CSVEEQGSNTGELFF.

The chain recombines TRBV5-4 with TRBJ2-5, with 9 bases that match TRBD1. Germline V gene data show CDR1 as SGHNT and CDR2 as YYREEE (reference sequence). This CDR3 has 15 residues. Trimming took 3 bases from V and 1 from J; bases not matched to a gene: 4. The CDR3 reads CASSWRTGAQETQYF. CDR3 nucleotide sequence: TGTGCCAGCAGCTGGAGGACAGGGGCCCAAGAGACCCAGTACTTC.

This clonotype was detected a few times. The CDR3 reads CASSRESTNEKLFF. In DNA form, the CDR3 reads TGCGCCAGCAGCCGGGAGTCAACTAATGAAAAACTGTTTTTT. The chain links TRBV5-1 to TRBJ1-4; D not certain. In germline, CDR1 is SGHRS, CDR2 YFSETQ. The V gene lost 4 bases and the J gene lost 0 bases, with 7 bases spanning the gap. This CDR3 is 14 amino acids long.

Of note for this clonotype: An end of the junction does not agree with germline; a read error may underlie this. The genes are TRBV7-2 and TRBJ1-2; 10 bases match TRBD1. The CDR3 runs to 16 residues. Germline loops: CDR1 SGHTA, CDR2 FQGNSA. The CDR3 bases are TGTGCCAGCGGCTTAGACGGGACAGGGGAGCGGAATGGCTACACCTTC. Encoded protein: CASGLDGTGERNGYTF.